Ten or more counts support the clone carrying this T cell receptor (beta chain). Its antigen is unidentified. The sample comes from a study of metastatic and nonmetastatic thyroid tumors. Looking at the study overall: Repertoire comparison spanned blood and tumor or nodule tissue of malignant and benign thyroid patients. Study outcomes and limitations: A significant increase in TCR beta diversity was reportedly seen in malignant thyroid tumors relative to benign nodules, in blood and tumor.

Until they underwent thyroid surgery, no patient had received any treatment. Authors' analysis steps: Built for papillary thyroid cancer, a distant-metastasis classifier drew on CDR3 differences across clinicopathological groups. TCRdb re-called the PCR reads via MiXCR. The V and J calls come from TCRdb's annotation, not from the publication. The table lists 40,000 or so clones, more than 25% of them singletons. The V and J ends lost 2 bases and 7 bases, in that order; junction bases with no gene match: 6. This CDR3 has 14 amino acids. The germline V gene has CDR1 WSHSY and CDR2 SAAADI. The V call is TRBV10-2, the J call TRBJ2-5, with 8 nucleotides matching TRBD1. The sequenced sample was blood. The clonotype originates from a female donor with papillary thyroid cancer or a benign thyroid nodule (not recorded which). Some clones in this sample may be carry-over from other donors' samples. The CDR3 bases are TGCGCCAGCAGTGAGGACAGGGGAGTAGGGACCCAGTACTTC. This translates into CASSEDRGVGTQYF.